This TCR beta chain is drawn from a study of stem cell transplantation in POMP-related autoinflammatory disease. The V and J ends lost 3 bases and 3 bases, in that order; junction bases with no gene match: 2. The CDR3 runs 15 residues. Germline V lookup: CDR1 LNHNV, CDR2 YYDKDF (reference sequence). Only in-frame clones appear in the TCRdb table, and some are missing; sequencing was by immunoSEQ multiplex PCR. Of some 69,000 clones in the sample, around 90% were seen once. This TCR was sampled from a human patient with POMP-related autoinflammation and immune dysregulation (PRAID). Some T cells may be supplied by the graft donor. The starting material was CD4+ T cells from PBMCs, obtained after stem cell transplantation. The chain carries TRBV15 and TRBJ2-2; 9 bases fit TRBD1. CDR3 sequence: CATSSDRGYTGELFF. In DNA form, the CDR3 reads TGTGCCACCAGCAGCGACAGGGGGTACACCGGGGAGCTGTTTTTT.